The rows below give T cell receptor beta chains drawn from one sample of a study of blood T cell repertoires in COVID-19. Only in-frame clones appear in the TCRdb table, and some are missing; sequencing was by immunoSEQ multiplex PCR. The data hold about 210,000 clones, with approximately 86% observed a single time. Sequencing was done on a sample of peripheral blood. Receptor source: a man aged 40-49 years with acute or convalescent COVID-19. Both conserved end residues are part of each CDR3. The D gene is left open where the match is weak. Some rows have no size entry. The others give once, few or many, or a class for an expanded clone.

size	V	J	D	DNA	CDR3
-	TRBV3-1/TRBV3-2	TRBJ2-4	-	TGTGCCAGCAGCCAAGAGCTAGGTAAAAACATTCAGTACTTC	CASSQELGKNIQYF
-	TRBV5-1	TRBJ2-1	TRBD2	TGCGCCAGCAGCTCCGGACTAGCGGGGTACAATGAGCAGTTCTTC	CASSSGLAGYNEQFF
few	TRBV20-1	TRBJ2-7	-	TGCAGTGCTAGTCCCGGGACTTTCTCCTACGAGCAGTACTTC	CSASPGTFSYEQYF
-	TRBV29-1	TRBJ1-1	-	TGCAGCGTTGATATCTGGAGGGAAGCTTTCTTT	CSVDIWREAFF
-	TRBV28	TRBJ1-6	-	TGTGCCAGCACCCCCCTGGGGGGGGAAGATAATTCACCCCTCCACTTT	CASTPLGGEDNSPLHF
-	TRBV6-5	TRBJ2-3	TRBD1	TGTGCCAGCATGGGACAGGGGTACACGCAGTATTTT	CASMGQGYTQYF
-	TRBV9	TRBJ1-3	-	TGTGCCAGCAGCGTATTTCAGGACTCTGGAAACACCATATATTTT	CASSVFQDSGNTIYF
-	TRBV6-5	TRBJ1-2	TRBD1	TGTGCCAGCAGCGCGACAGGGTTCACTAACTATGGCTACACCTTC	CASSATGFTNYGYTF
-	TRBV10-3	TRBJ2-7	-	TGTGCCATCAGTGATCCGGTTTCTTACGAGCAGTACTTC	CAISDPVSYEQYF
-	TRBV10-3	TRBJ2-1	TRBD1	TGTGCCATACAGGGGGAAGCTAACAATGAGCAGTTCTTC	CAIQGEANNEQFF
-	TRBV6-1	TRBJ1-2	TRBD1	TGTGCCAGCAGTGAGGGGACAGGGCCCTACTATGGCTACACCTTC	CASSEGTGPYYGYTF
-	TRBV12-3/TRBV12-4	TRBJ1-2	-	TGTGCCAGCAGTTCGACATCTAACTATGGCTACACCTTC	CASSSTSNYGYTF
-	TRBV27	TRBJ1-1	-	TGTGCCAGCTCAGGGGCAGGGATGAACACTGAAGCTTTCTTT	CASSGAGMNTEAFF
-	TRBV28	TRBJ2-7	TRBD2	TGTGCCAGCAGTCCCGCCGGGACTAGTAGCTACGAGCAGTACTTC	CASSPAGTSSYEQYF
-	TRBV19	TRBJ1-1	TRBD1	TGTGCCAGTAGTATATCGGGACAGGGGCCTGAAGCTTTCTTT	CASSISGQGPEAFF
-	TRBV6-5	TRBJ1-2	-	TGTGCCAGCAGTTACTCGAAAGGCGGGGTAGTCTATGGCTACACCTTC	CASSYSKGGVVYGYTF
-	TRBV7-9	TRBJ1-1	-	TGTGCCAGCAGGGTTATAGCCCAGGGCCTCAACACTGAAGCTTTCTTT	CASRVIAQGLNTEAFF
-	TRBV19	TRBJ2-7	-	TGTGCCAGTAGTACCTCAGGAGGGATGAACGAGCAGTACTTC	CASSTSGGMNEQYF
-	TRBV27	TRBJ1-4	TRBD1	TGTGCCAGCAGCCTGGACAGGGTCGAAAAACTGTTTTTT	CASSLDRVEKLFF
-	TRBV7-9	TRBJ2-7	TRBD1	TGTGCCAGCAGTCTAGGTGGGACAGGGGACTACGAGCAGTACTTC	CASSLGGTGDYEQYF
-	TRBV18	TRBJ2-5	-	TGTGCCAGCTCACAGACAGGATCCCAAGAGACCCAGTACTTC	CASSQTGSQETQYF
-	TRBV28	TRBJ2-5	TRBD2	TGTGCCAGCAGAGGGACTAGCGGGAGTGCAGAGACCCAGTACTTC	CASRGTSGSAETQYF
-	TRBV24-1	TRBJ2-2	TRBD2	TGTGCCACCAGCACTAGCGGGGGAGCGAACACCGGGGAGCTGTTTTTT	CATSTSGGANTGELFF
-	TRBV28	TRBJ1-2	-	TGTGCCAGCAGAAAAAACCCCGGGGATGGCTACACCTTC	CASRKNPGDGYTF
-	TRBV24-1	TRBJ2-7	-	TGTGCCACCAGTGACTCCCGGGACAATTTCTACGAGCAGTACTTC	CATSDSRDNFYEQYF
-	TRBV29-1	TRBJ1-1	-	TGCAGCGCCGCTACAGGGAACACTGAAGCTTTCTTT	CSAATGNTEAFF
-	TRBV6-1	TRBJ2-2	-	TGTGCCAGCAGTGAATATAGGGCAGGGGGGATCGGGGAGCTGTTTTTT	CASSEYRAGGIGELFF
-	TRBV19	TRBJ1-5	-	TGTGCCAGTAGTATCGGTTGGCAGGGCAATCAGCCCCAGCATTTT	CASSIGWQGNQPQHF
-	TRBV3-1/TRBV3-2	TRBJ2-3	TRBD2	TGTGCCAGCAGCCCCACAGGGCCGACTAGCGGGGGTACAGATACGCAGTATTTT	CASSPTGPTSGGTDTQYF
-	TRBV4-1	TRBJ1-1	TRBD1	TGCGCCAGCAGCCCCGACAGGGGTATTGAAGCTTTCTTT	CASSPDRGIEAFF
once	TRBV20-1	TRBJ1-1	-	TGCAGTGCTAGAGAACAAGATGAAGCTTTCTTT	CSAREQDEAFF
-	TRBV7-3	TRBJ2-3	TRBD2	TGTGCCAGCAGCTCCGGACTAGCGGGAGGGGTAGATACGCAGTATTTT	CASSSGLAGGVDTQYF
-	TRBV29-1	TRBJ2-5	-	TGCAGCGTTGGGGGCGAAGAGACCCAGTACTTC	CSVGGEETQYF
-	TRBV6-6	TRBJ2-1	TRBD2	TGTGCCAGCAGTACACTAGCGGGAGAAGGCGGTGAGCAGTTCTTC	CASSTLAGEGGEQFF
-	TRBV4-2	TRBJ2-2	TRBD2	TGTGCCAGCAGCCGCGGACTAGCGGGAGGGCCGGGCACCGGGGAGCTGTTTTTT	CASSRGLAGGPGTGELFF
-	TRBV20-1	TRBJ1-1	TRBD1	TGCAGTGCTAGTATAACAGGGGCGCGGGACACTGAAGCTTTCTTT	CSASITGARDTEAFF
-	TRBV19	TRBJ2-3	TRBD2	TGTGCCAGTAGGCTATTCGGACTAGCGGGCGCGGCGGATACGCAGTATTTT	CASRLFGLAGAADTQYF
-	TRBV28	TRBJ1-4	-	TGTGCCAGCACCCCTTTGGGGAGCGGGGAAAAACTGTTTTTT	CASTPLGSGEKLFF
-	TRBV28	TRBJ2-5	-	TGTGCCAGCGGACCGGGGTGGGAGACCCAGTACTTC	CASGPGWETQYF
-	TRBV5-1	TRBJ1-5	-	TGCGCCAGCAGCCTGGAAGGGGGTCTGCAGCCCCAGCATTTT	CASSLEGGLQPQHF
-	TRBV6-2/TRBV6-3	TRBJ2-1	-	TGTGCCAGCAGTTACTCCAGGGCCTATGAGCAGTTCTTC	CASSYSRAYEQFF
-	TRBV15	TRBJ1-5	-	TGTGCCACCAGCAGAGATAATGGCAATCAGCCCCAGCATTTT	CATSRDNGNQPQHF
-	TRBV2	TRBJ2-3	-	TGTGCCAGCACGGGGCTAGCGATAGATACGCAGTATTTT	CASTGLAIDTQYF
-	TRBV27	TRBJ2-4	-	TGTGCCAGCAGCCCAGGGTGGGGGGTCAAAAACATTCAGTACTTC	CASSPGWGVKNIQYF
-	TRBV10-1	TRBJ1-6	TRBD1	TGCGCCAGCAGCCACGGGACAGGGGCACCCCTCCACTTT	CASSHGTGAPLHF
-	TRBV5-4	TRBJ1-4	TRBD1	TGTGCCAGCAGCACGACAGGGGGCGAAGTATGGGAAAAACTGTTTTTT	CASSTTGGEVWEKLFF
-	TRBV7-9	TRBJ1-1	-	TGTGCCAGCAGCTCTACCGCCGTCGGATCTCAGGGTAACACTGAAGCTTTCTTT	CASSSTAVGSQGNTEAFF
-	TRBV5-1	TRBJ1-5	-	TGCGCCAGCAGCTTGGGGCCACAGGGCGCTCGGCCCCAGCATTTT	CASSLGPQGARPQHF
-	TRBV6-4	TRBJ1-2	TRBD1	TGTGCCAGCAGTGCCCGGACAGGGGGCGACTATGGCTACACCTTC	CASSARTGGDYGYTF
-	TRBV7-8	TRBJ2-7	-	TGTGCCAGCAGCTTAGGGGGCGGAGCAGAGCAGTACTTC	CASSLGGGAEQYF
once	TRBV18	TRBJ2-7	TRBD1	TGTGCCAGCTCACGACGATCCGGGACAGGGGGCTACGAGCAGTACTTC	CASSRRSGTGGYEQYF
-	TRBV28	TRBJ2-2	TRBD2	TGTGCCAGCAGTTTCCCTAGCGGGAGGCGCACCGGGGAGCTGTTTTTT	CASSFPSGRRTGELFF
-	TRBV12-3/TRBV12-4	TRBJ1-6	-	TGTGCCAGCACTCGGTCCAGGAATTCACCCCTCCACTTT	CASTRSRNSPLHF
-	TRBV30	TRBJ2-3	TRBD2	TGTGCCTGGAGTAGAGGTAGCGGGGGTGATACGCAGTATTTT	CAWSRGSGGDTQYF
-	TRBV3-1/TRBV3-2	TRBJ2-5	TRBD1	TGTGCCAGCAGCCAAGAATGGACAGGGAGGCAAGAGACCCAGTACTTC	CASSQEWTGRQETQYF
-	TRBV7-6	TRBJ2-3	TRBD2	TGTGCCAGCAGCCGGAGACTAGCGGGGGGCTCAGATACGCAGTATTTT	CASSRRLAGGSDTQYF
-	TRBV5-1	TRBJ2-7	TRBD2	TGCGCCAGCAGCGATGGACTAGCGGTTTACGAGCAGTACTTC	CASSDGLAVYEQYF
-	TRBV6-6	TRBJ1-2	-	TGTGCCAGCAGTTATTCCACTAACTATGGCTACACCTTC	CASSYSTNYGYTF
few	TRBV24-1	TRBJ2-1	-	TGTGCCACCAGTGCACCACTCAATGAGCAGTTCTTC	CATSAPLNEQFF